Listed here are 10 T cell receptor beta chains from one sample, sequenced in a study of blood T cell repertoires in COVID-19. Measured with immunoSEQ multiplex PCR; TCRdb has only the in-frame clones, and not every one. Among 130,000 or so clones listed, approximately 90% were seen once. The specimen was peripheral blood. These receptors were collected from a man aged 50 to 59 with acute or convalescent COVID-19.

The chain couples TRBV2 to TRBJ1-5; TRBD1 matches 9 bases. The V gene's germline CDR1 is SNHLY and CDR2 FYNNEI. Trimming removed 7 bases from V and 5 bases from J; junction bases left unmatched: 9. The CDR3 length is 15 residues. Here the CDR3 reads CASIPGTGTDQPQHF. CDR3 sequence (DNA): TGTGCCAGCATTCCCGGGACAGGGACTGATCAGCCCCAGCATTTT.

V is TRBV6-6 and J is TRBJ2-1; 9 bases agree with TRBD2. The CDR3 covers 14 residues. The V and J ends lost 6 bases and 6 bases, in that order; junction bases with no gene match: 6. Germline CDR1 is MNHNY and CDR2 is SVGAGI (reference sequence). The CDR3 nucleotides are TGTGCCAGCAGCCCCGGGACTAGCCGCAATGAGCAGTTCTTC. It yields the protein CASSPGTSRNEQFF.

The CDR3 protein is CASTYSATNEKLFF. Written as DNA, the CDR3 is TGTGCCAGCACCTACTCGGCAACTAATGAAAAACTGTTTTTT. The chain carries TRBV5-4 and TRBJ1-4; D is unclear. The CDR3 contains 14 residues. Trimming left V 6 bases short and J 0 bases short, with 9 bases between. CDR1 is SGHNT, CDR2 YYREEE, per germline (reference sequence).

J is TRBJ1-2 and V is TRBV19; D is unclear. Looked up from germline, CDR1 is LNHDA and CDR2 is SQIVND (reference sequence). This CDR3 region has 13 residues. V was pared by 9 bases and J by 0 bases, with 11 bases between. CDR3 protein: CASEDTTNYGYTF. The CDR3 DNA is TGTGCCAGCGAGGATACCACTAACTATGGCTACACCTTC.

This clone was detected once. V and J are TRBV19 and TRBJ2-7; 7 nucleotides line up with TRBD2. The CDR3 is made up of 15 amino acids. Germline V CDR1 and CDR2: LNHDA, SQIVND (reference sequence). J was trimmed by 6 bases and V by 10 bases; bases with no gene match: 18. CDR3 protein: CATALSGADSREQYF. Written as DNA, the CDR3 is TGTGCCACGGCCCTAAGCGGGGCCGATTCCCGCGAGCAGTACTTC.

The chain carries TRBV5-5 and TRBJ1-1; no firm D call. Trimming took off 0 bases at V and 2 bases at J, with 14 bases between the two ends. CDR1 is SGHKS and CDR2 is YYEKEE in the germline V gene (reference sequence). CDR3 length: 16 amino acids. The CDR3 here is CASSLAVGLVNTEAFF. CDR3 coding DNA: TGTGCCAGCAGCTTGGCGGTCGGGTTAGTTAACACTGAAGCTTTCTTT.

This clone was observed a single time. The V call is TRBV5-8, the J call TRBJ2-6; 8 nucleotides agree with TRBD1. This CDR3 comprises 15 residues. Germline trimming cut 5 bases from V and 2 bases from J; bases unmatched to any gene: 3. Germline CDR1 is SGHTS and CDR2 is YDEGEE. CDR3 protein: CASSRRGPGANVLTF. CDR3 nucleotides: TGTGCCAGCAGTCGCAGGGGGCCTGGGGCCAACGTCCTGACTTTC. Full variable domain (rest looked up from reference TRBV5-8 and TRBJ2-6): EAGVTQSPTHLIKTRGQQATLRCSPISGHTSVYWYQQALGLGLQFLLWYDEGEERNRGNFPPRFSGRQFPNYSSELNVNALELEDSALYLCASSRRGPGANVLTFGAGSRLTVL.

The rearrangement joins TRBV19 to TRBJ2-7, with D perhaps matching TRBD2 (6 bases). CDR1 and CDR2 (germline): LNHDA, SQIVND (reference sequence). The CDR3 has 14 amino acids. The germline V and J ends were trimmed by 0 bases and 5 bases, with 11 bases remaining between them. CDR3 residues: CASSIDRGIHEQYF. The CDR3 DNA reads as TGTGCCAGTAGTATAGATCGGGGGATCCACGAGCAGTACTTC.

The gene calls are TRBV5-1 and TRBJ2-7; no clear D. Germline V gene sequence: CDR1 SGHRS, CDR2 YFSETQ. The CDR3 length is 15 residues. V lost 3 bases and J lost 0, with 13 bases in between. The CDR3 sequence: CASSSRVMSSYEQYF. The CDR3, as DNA: TGCGCCAGCAGCTCCCGGGTAATGAGCTCCTACGAGCAGTACTTC. The full variable domain, in which reference TRBV5-1 and TRBJ2-7 provide the parts outside the CDR3, is KAGVTQTPRYLIKTRGQQVTLSCSPISGHRSVSWYQQTPGQGLQFLFEYFSETQRNKGNFPGRFSGRQFSNSRSEMNVSTLELGDSALYLCASSSRVMSSYEQYFGPGTRLTVT.

The chain employs TRBV5-1 and TRBJ2-7; 7 positions match TRBD2. The germline V gene has CDR1 SGHRS and CDR2 YFSETQ. The CDR3 sequence is 16 residues long. The V segment lost 4 bases and the J segment 2 bases; nucleotides outside the gene matches: 12. CDR3 DNA: TGCGCCAGCAGCGGCCTTACTAGCGACGTCACCTACGAGCAGTACTTC. Its protein is CASSGLTSDVTYEQYF.